This T cell receptor beta chain was observed in a study of PD-L1 blockade in urothelial cancer. Study context: Blood analysis took place 3 weeks (second dose) and 6 weeks after treatment start. When blood samples were assessed, the median T cell count was around 150,000.

TCRdb's table, derived via immunoSEQ multiplex PCR, lists solely in-frame clones and lacks some. The repertoire holds roughly 100,000 clones, with around 92% as singletons. As for time point: pretreatment peripheral blood. Germline CDR1 reads SGHRS; CDR2 reads YFSETQ. V lost 4 bases, J lost 6 bases, and 6 bases stayed unmatched. The CDR3 is made up of 14 amino acids. The TCR sequence derives from a woman over 75 with urothelial cancer. The rearrangement uses TRBV5-1 and TRBJ2-7; TRBD1 matches 11 bases. The sample here was PBMCs, taken around atezolizumab (anti-PD-L1) treatment. CDR3 sequence (DNA): TGCGCCAGCAGCCCGGACAGGGGGCTAACCGAGCAGTACTTC. As protein: CASSPDRGLTEQYF.